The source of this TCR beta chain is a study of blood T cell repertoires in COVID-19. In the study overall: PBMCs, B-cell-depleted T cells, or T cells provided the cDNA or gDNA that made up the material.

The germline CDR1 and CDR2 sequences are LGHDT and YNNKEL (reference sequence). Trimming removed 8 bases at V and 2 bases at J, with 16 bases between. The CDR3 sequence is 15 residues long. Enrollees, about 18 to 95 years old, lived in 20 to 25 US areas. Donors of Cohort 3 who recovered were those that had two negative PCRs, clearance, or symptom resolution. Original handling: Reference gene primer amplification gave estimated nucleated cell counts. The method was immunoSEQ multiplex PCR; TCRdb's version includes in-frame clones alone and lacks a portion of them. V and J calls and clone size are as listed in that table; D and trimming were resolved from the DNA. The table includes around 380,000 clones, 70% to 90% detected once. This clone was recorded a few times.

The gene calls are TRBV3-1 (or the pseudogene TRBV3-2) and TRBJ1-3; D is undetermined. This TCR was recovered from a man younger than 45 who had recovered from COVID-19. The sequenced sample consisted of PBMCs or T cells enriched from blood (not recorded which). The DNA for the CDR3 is TGTGCCAGCGGAGAGGGCAGGCTCGCTGGAAACACCATATATTTT. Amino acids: CASGEGRLAGNTIYF.